These 19 T cell receptor beta chains originate from one sample sequenced in a study of T-cell reconstitution after alpha-beta-depleted transplantation in children. The TCRbeta library incorporated unique molecular identifiers. TCRdb recomputed calls from the PCR reads with MiXCR, one row per CDR3 protein. Altogether 200,000 to 250,000 distinct CDR3 sequences are present, 8.5% to 10% being singletons, with the ten largest covering over 5.5%. Material: PBMCs from the stem cell graft donor, obtained from the stem cell graft. The receptors come from a human donor who donated a stem cell graft to a child with acute lymphoblastic leukemia.

The genes are TRBV5-1 and TRBJ2-1; no definite D call. CDR1 is SGHRS, CDR2 YFSETQ, per germline. V was pared by 4 bases and J by 2 bases, with 4 bases between. The CDR3 is 12 amino acids. Here the CDR3 DNA reads TGCGCCAGCAGCCGAACCTACAATGAGCAGTTCTTC. This translates into CASSRTYNEQFF.

This clonotype was picked up many times. This rearrangement joins TRBV5-1 to TRBJ2-1, with TRBD2 matching 10 bases. This CDR3 is built from 15 residues. The ends lost 5 bases at V and 9 bases at J; junction bases unmatched: 11. Germline assignment: CDR1 SGHRS and CDR2 YFSETQ. CDR3 nucleotides: TGCGCCAGCAGTAAAGCGGGGGGGCCCTTTGTTGAGCAGTTCTTC. Its translation: CASSKAGGPFVEQFF.

The chain recombines TRBV5-1 with TRBJ1-5; possibly TRBD1 for D (5 bases). Germline values: CDR1 SGHRS, CDR2 YFSETQ. V lost 3 bases and J 0 bases, leaving 10 bases between the germline ends. The CDR3 is made up of 15 amino acids. Here the CDR3 reads CASSYDSFSNQPQHF. The CDR3 nucleotides read TGCGCCAGCAGCTACGACAGTTTTAGCAATCAGCCCCAGCATTTT.

The rearrangement uses TRBV20-1 and TRBJ2-1; 9 nucleotides line up with TRBD2. This CDR3 is 14 amino acids long. Losses at the gene ends were 4 bases for V and 5 bases for J; bases not matched to a gene: 6. Germline CDR1 is DFQATT and CDR2 is SNEGSKA (reference sequence). This CDR3 reads CSAKLAGQNNEQFF. The CDR3 bases are TGCAGTGCTAAACTAGCGGGTCAAAACAATGAGCAGTTCTTC.

The table lists this clonotype with a few counts. CDR3 coding DNA: TGCGCCAGCAGTGAGTCTCCGGGGTCGCACGAGCAGTACTTC. It codes for CASSESPGSHEQYF. The chain uses TRBV10-1 and TRBJ2-7, with D perhaps TRBD2 (5 bases). The germline gives CDR1 WNHNN, CDR2 SYGVQD (reference sequence). The length of the CDR3 is 14 residues. With 0 bases removed from V and 5 bases from J, the gap between germline ends came to 11 bases.

The gene calls are TRBV27 and TRBJ2-1; no firm D call. V was pared by 4 bases and J by 2 bases, with 3 bases between. The length of the CDR3 is 12 residues. CDR1 is MNHEY, CDR2 SMNVEV, per germline (reference sequence). CDR3 loop: CASSSTYNEQFF. Here the CDR3 DNA reads TGTGCCAGCAGTTCAACCTACAATGAGCAGTTCTTC.

This clonotype has more than one count but fewer than ten. This rearrangement joins TRBV4-3 to TRBJ2-2, with 8 bases aligning to TRBD1. CDR1 and CDR2 (germline): LGHNA, YSLEER. This CDR3 has 17 residues. The V segment lost 4 bases and the J segment 1 base; nucleotides outside the gene matches: 8. The CDR3 loop reads CASSLHPGTGNTGELFF. In DNA form, the CDR3 reads TGCGCCAGCAGCCTCCATCCCGGGACAGGGAACACCGGGGAGCTGTTTTTT.

This clonotype turned up a few times. The chain has TRBV7-9 and TRBJ1-1; a possible D gene is TRBD1 (5 bases). Germline loops: CDR1 SEHNR, CDR2 FQNEAQ (reference sequence). V was clipped by 5 bases and J by 2 bases, with 18 bases between them. The CDR3 totals 16 residues. The CDR3 loop is CASSPQIQGRNTEAFF. CDR3 nucleotides: TGTGCCAGCAGCCCGCAAATTCAGGGAAGAAACACTGAAGCTTTCTTT.

DNA for the CDR3: TGTGCCAGCAGCTTGCTCAGGGCTGGCGGGCAGCCCCAGCATTTT. Translation gives CASSLLRAGGQPQHF. The rearrangement joins TRBV5-6 to TRBJ1-5, with a possible D match to TRBD1 (5 bases). Trimming left V 1 base short and J 7 bases short, with 15 bases between. The CDR3 covers 15 residues. Germline CDR1 is SGHDT and CDR2 is YYEEEE.

The chain is built from TRBV7-2 and TRBJ2-5, with D perhaps TRBD1 (6 bases). The length of the CDR3 is 15 residues. V was clipped by 1 base and J by 2 bases, with 11 bases between them. The germline V gene encodes CDR1 SGHTA and CDR2 FQGNSA. CDR3 DNA sequence: TGTGCCAGCAGCTTAGTGGGGGCGAGGCAAGAGACCCAGTACTTC. It is translated as CASSLVGARQETQYF.

The chain links TRBV27 to TRBJ2-3; D is possibly TRBD2 (7 bases). Germline V gene lookup returns CDR1 MNHEY and CDR2 SMNVEV (reference sequence). The CDR3 extends over 13 amino acids. The CDR3 here is CAIGGVGTDTQYF. The CDR3 DNA reads as TGTGCTATAGGGGGGGTTGGCACAGATACGCAGTATTTT.

The chain uses TRBV7-2 and TRBJ1-6; no firm D call. The CDR3 has 13 amino acids. Germline-derived CDR1 and CDR2 are SGHTA and FQGNSA. Trimming removed 1 base at V and 6 bases at J, with 4 bases between. In nucleotides, the CDR3 is TGTGCCAGCAGCTTAGGGGCTAATTCACCCCTCCACTTT. Translated, it gives CASSLGANSPLHF. The variable domain in full, completed from reference TRBV7-2 and TRBJ1-6, reads GAGVSQSPSNKVTEKGKDVELRCDPISGHTALYWYRQSLGQGLEFLIYFQGNSAPDKSGLPSDRFSAERTGGSVSTLTIQRTQQEDSAVYLCASSLGANSPLHFGNGTRLTVT.

This clonotype turned up a few times. The chain joins TRBV12-3 or TRBV12-4 to TRBJ1-5, with 12 bases that match TRBD1. This CDR3 region has 17 residues. J gave up 4 bases and V 6 bases, and 10 bases lay outside the gene matches. The CDR3 DNA reads TGTGCCAGCAGCTCCGGGACAGGGGGCGCGGGAAATCAGCCCCAGCATTTT. Amino acid sequence: CASSSGTGGAGNQPQHF.

V is TRBV7-2 and J is TRBJ1-3; TRBD1 matches 7 bases. CDR3 length: 15 residues. The V segment lost 2 bases and the J segment 3 bases; nucleotides outside the gene matches: 4. CDR1 is SGHTA and CDR2 is FQGNSA in the germline V gene. The CDR3 region has the DNA TGTGCCAGCAGCTTAAACAGGGGCCTTGGAAACACCATATATTTT. This encodes CASSLNRGLGNTIYF.

This chain links TRBV7-2 with TRBJ2-4; tentatively, D is TRBD2 (6 bases). The CDR3 contains 15 residues. Germline V lookup: CDR1 SGHTA, CDR2 FQGNSA. V lost 5 bases and J lost 1, with 12 bases in between. CDR3 sequence reads: CASSPSLAAKNIQYF. The CDR3 nucleotides read TGTGCCAGCAGCCCTTCTCTAGCGGCCAAAAACATTCAGTACTTC.

This clonotype has just a few counts. The V and J genes are TRBV5-1 and TRBJ1-3; no reliable D call. CDR3 size: 18 residues. Germline-derived CDR1 and CDR2 are SGHRS and YFSETQ. Between the trimmed V and J ends, which lost 2 bases and 1 base, there was a span of 19 bases. The CDR3 loop is CASSFLPGQEPSGNTIYF. Here the CDR3 DNA reads TGCGCCAGCAGCTTCCTCCCCGGGCAGGAGCCTTCTGGAAACACCATATATTTT.

This clonotype was picked up a small number of times. The rearrangement uses TRBV7-9 and TRBJ2-5, with 11 bases aligning to TRBD2. This CDR3 is built from 17 residues. V lost 7 bases to trimming and J lost 2 bases; unmatched junction nucleotides: 12. Germline lookup yields CDR1 SEHNR and CDR2 FQNEAQ (reference sequence). CDR3: CASNLGLAGDIQETQYF. DNA of the CDR3: TGTGCCAGCAACCTCGGACTAGCGGGTGATATACAAGAGACCCAGTACTTC.

This clonotype was detected only a few times. The rearrangement links TRBV27 to TRBJ2-3, with a possible D match to TRBD2 (6 bases). The CDR3 consists of 21 residues. V shed 3 bases and J shed 1 base, with 29 bases lying between them. Germline V gene sequence: CDR1 MNHEY, CDR2 SMNVEV (reference sequence). The CDR3 nucleotides read TGTGCCAGCAGTTTTTTTCTTCCGGTGGCGGGAAACCCCGTTGGCACAGATACGCAGTATTTT. This encodes CASSFFLPVAGNPVGTDTQYF.

V is TRBV20-1 and J is TRBJ2-1; the D is unclear. The CDR3 totals 16 residues. V gave up 3 bases and J gave up 0 bases, with 15 bases separating them. Germline CDR1 is DFQATT and CDR2 is SNEGSKA (reference sequence). CDR3: CSASQVGGHSYNEQFF. CDR3 coding DNA: TGCAGTGCTAGTCAAGTAGGCGGCCACTCCTACAATGAGCAGTTCTTC.